One and the same sample provided the 32 T cell receptor beta chains below, sequenced in a study of blood T cells in healthy people across ages. Combining a sample-barcoded 5' primer with a J-beta primer mix, a second PCR ran for about 7 to 11 cycles. TCRdb fed the 5' RACE reads into MiXCR, producing one record per CDR3 protein. The sample yields 780,000 or so distinct CDR3 sequences, about 55% seen once. Specimen: blood. Receptors originate from a man older than 75 in good health.

V and J are TRBV18 and TRBJ2-7, with D possibly matching TRBD2 (5 bases). CDR1 is KGHSH and CDR2 is LQKENI in the germline V gene. Trimming pared 3 bases from V and 1 base from J, leaving 13 bases between. This CDR3 spans 15 amino acids. The CDR3 sequence: CASSPDLGGSYEQYF. In nucleotides, the CDR3 is TGTGCCAGCTCACCCGACCTAGGAGGTTCCTACGAGCAGTACTTC.

J is TRBJ2-5 and V is TRBV25-1, with 8 bases matching TRBD2. The tail of the sequence fits TRBJ2-7 better, so the J call may be wrong. This CDR3 spans 13 amino acids. Germline CDR1 reads MGHDK; CDR2 reads SYGVNS. The DNA of the CDR3 is TGTGCCAGCAATCAGGCGGGAGGATACGAGCAGTACTTC. Its translation: CASNQAGGYEQYF.

The V and J genes are TRBV20-1 and TRBJ2-1, with D uncertain. Trimming took 8 bases from V and 6 from J, leaving 17 bases between them. Germline V gene sequence: CDR1 DFQATT, CDR2 SNEGSKA (reference sequence). CDR3 length: 13 amino acids. This chain's CDR3 is CSMRRFTINEQFF. The CDR3 DNA is TGCAGTATGAGGAGATTTACGATCAATGAGCAGTTCTTC.

The genes are TRBV7-3 and TRBJ2-7; 8 nucleotides agree with TRBD1. CDR1 and CDR2 (germline): SGHTA, FQGTGA. There are 13 residues in the CDR3. V lost 3 bases to trimming and J lost 5 bases; unmatched junction nucleotides: 3. The CDR3 nucleotides read TGTGCCAGCAGCTTGGACAGGGCCAACGAGCAGTACTTC. Encoded protein: CASSLDRANEQYF.

The V gene is TRBV7-9, the J gene TRBJ2-3; TRBD2 agrees at 9 bases. V lost 3 bases, J lost 14 bases, and 15 bases stayed unmatched. Germline V lookup: CDR1 SEHNR, CDR2 FQNEAQ (reference sequence). The CDR3 contains 15 residues. CDR3 DNA: TGTGCCAGCAGCTTCTCTAGCGGGATAAGGGGATACGCGTATTTT. This gives the protein CASSFSSGIRGYAYF.

This rearrangement joins TRBV5-1 to TRBJ2-6, with TRBD2 identical over 7 bases. The CDR3 length is 15 residues. Per the germline V gene, CDR1 is SGHRS and CDR2 is YFSETQ. V lost 7 bases and J lost 3; bases outside the gene matches: 7. The CDR3 spells CASGEAGDGANVLTF. DNA for the CDR3: TGCGCCAGCGGGGAGGCGGGGGATGGGGCCAACGTCCTGACTTTC.

The chain is built from TRBV9 and TRBJ2-7, with D perhaps TRBD1 or TRBD2 (6 bases each). The germline V gene encodes CDR1 SGDLS and CDR2 YYNGEE. The CDR3 sequence is 15 residues long. With 3 bases removed from V and 2 bases from J, the gap between germline ends came to 15 bases. The CDR3 reads CASSAEGGEPYEQYF. The CDR3 DNA reads as TGTGCCAGCAGCGCCGAGGGGGGTGAGCCCTACGAGCAGTACTTC. Supplemented by reference TRBV9 and TRBJ2-7, the full variable domain reads DSGVTQTPKHLITATGQRVTLRCSPRSGDLSVYWYQQSLDQGLQFLIQYYNGEERAKGNILERFSAQQFPDLHSELNLSSLELGDSALYFCASSAEGGEPYEQYFGPGTRLTVT.

As regards this clonotype: Relative to the germline gene, one junction end is altered; a read error may explain this. The rearrangement joins TRBV5-1 to TRBJ1-5; D perhaps matches TRBD1 (6 bases). The CDR3 is 16 residues long. The germline V gene encodes CDR1 SGHRS and CDR2 YFSETQ. CDR3 amino acids: CASSLAPGADNRPQHF. As DNA, the CDR3 is TGCGCCAGCAGCTTGGCCCCAGGGGCGGACAATCGGCCCCAGCATTTT. The full variable domain, completed using reference TRBV5-1 and TRBJ1-5, is KAGVTQTPRYLIKTRGQQVTLSCSPISGHRSVSWYQQTPGQGLQFLFEYFSETQRNKGNFPGRFSGRQFSNSRSEMNVSTLELGDSALYLCASSLAPGADNRPQHFGDGTRLSIL.

The gene calls are TRBV20-1 and TRBJ1-2, with D unclear. CDR3 length: 18 residues. Germline CDR1 is DFQATT and CDR2 is SNEGSKA (reference sequence). Between the trimmed V and J ends, which lost 0 bases and 2 bases, there was a span of 22 bases. The CDR3 sequence is CSARDRPLLSRSNYGYTF. The CDR3 DNA reads TGCAGTGCTAGAGATCGGCCCTTACTCAGTCGCTCCAACTATGGCTACACCTTC.

The rearrangement links TRBV10-3 to TRBJ2-1, with D possibly being TRBD2 (5 bases). Germline V lookup: CDR1 ENHRY, CDR2 SYGVKD. The CDR3 is 13 residues long. V was clipped by 6 bases and J by 9 bases, with 15 bases between them. The CDR3 bases are TGTGCCATCAGGGGCGAAACTAGTCTTGAGCAGTTCTTC. It encodes CAIRGETSLEQFF.

CDR3 sequence (DNA): TGTGCCAGCAGCTTAAGTCCAGACGCAGATACGCAGTATTTT. Encoded protein: CASSLSPDADTQYF. This rearrangement joins TRBV7-3 to TRBJ2-3, with no clear D. This CDR3 region has 14 residues. V was cut by 1 base and J by 4 bases, with 9 bases left in between. Germline V CDR1 and CDR2: SGHTA, FQGTGA.

The V call is TRBV4-2, the J call TRBJ2-1; 12 nucleotides match TRBD1. V lost 0 bases, J lost 8 bases, and 8 bases stayed unmatched. Germline V CDR1 and CDR2: LGHNA, YNFKEQ. The CDR3 has 17 residues. In DNA, the CDR3 is TGTGCCAGCAGCCAAGATGGGACAGGGGGCCCCTGGGATGAGCAGTTCTTC. It specifies CASSQDGTGGPWDEQFF.

About this clonotype itself: A junction end diverges from the germline sequence, so it may reflect a read error. The chain joins TRBV6-5 to TRBJ2-7; TRBD2 agrees at 14 bases. Germline-derived CDR1 and CDR2 are MNHEY and SVGAGI. The CDR3 totals 16 residues. In DNA, the CDR3 is TGTGCCGGCAGTTCTGGGACTAGCGGGAGCCCCTACGAGCAGTACTTC. It specifies CAGSSGTSGSPYEQYF.

This clonotype was recorded a few times. The chain uses TRBV7-3 and TRBJ2-1; the D gene is possibly TRBD2 (5 bases). Germline lookup yields CDR1 SGHTA and CDR2 FQGTGA. This CDR3 comprises 14 residues. V was shortened by 3 bases and J by 6 bases, with 12 bases between the two germline ends. Written as DNA, the CDR3 is TGTGCCAGCAGCTTTTCTCTAGCCTCCAATGAGCAGTTCTTC. Translating gives CASSFSLASNEQFF.

The chain links TRBV10-3 to TRBJ2-5; the match to TRBD1 covers 7 bases. The last part of the DNA fits TRBJ2-7 better; the J call may be wrong. The CDR3 length is 14 residues. CDR1 is ENHRY, CDR2 SYGVKD, per germline. This chain's CDR3 is CAISESGQIYEQYF. CDR3 nucleotide sequence: TGTGCCATCAGTGAGTCGGGACAGATATACGAGCAGTACTTC.

The gene calls are TRBV6-5 and TRBJ1-2; 12 bases agree with TRBD1. Germline CDR1 MNHEY, CDR2 SVGAGI. The CDR3 totals 16 residues. V lost 2 bases and J lost 4; bases outside the gene matches: 5. This CDR3 is CASSYRGQGASYGYTF. The CDR3 DNA reads as TGTGCCAGCAGTTACCGGGGACAGGGGGCGAGCTATGGCTACACCTTC.

The chain recombines TRBV3-1 with TRBJ1-1; D ambiguous. V was cut by 2 bases and J by 6 bases, with 10 bases left in between. CDR1 and CDR2 (germline): LGHDT, YNNKEL (reference sequence). CDR3 length equals 13 residues. CDR3: CASSQLKGPEAFF. The CDR3 DNA sequence: TGTGCCAGCAGCCAATTAAAAGGTCCTGAAGCTTTCTTT. Complete variable domain (other parts from reference TRBV3-1 and TRBJ1-1): DTAVSQTPKYLVTQMGNDKSIKCEQNLGHDTMYWYKQDSKKFLKIMFSYNNKELIINETVPNRFSPKSPDKAHLNLHINSLELGDSAVYFCASSQLKGPEAFFGQGTRLTVV.

This chain uses TRBV20-1 with TRBJ2-7, with TRBD2 matching 7 bases. This CDR3 is built from 15 residues. Per germline, CDR1 DFQATT and CDR2 SNEGSKA (reference sequence). V shed 1 base, J shed 3 bases, and the junction held 9 bases outside the gene matches. The CDR3 spells CSARGSWREYYEQYF. The DNA for the CDR3 is TGCAGTGCTAGAGGCTCCTGGCGGGAGTACTACGAGCAGTACTTC.

V gene TRBV7-3 combines with J gene TRBJ2-5; 7 nucleotides line up with TRBD1. With the DNA end fitting TRBJ2-7 better, the J assignment may be wrong. The germline V gene encodes CDR1 SGHTA and CDR2 FQGTGA. The CDR3 runs to 16 residues. The CDR3 sequence: CASSLRTGTATYEQYF. Written as DNA, the CDR3 is TGTGCCAGCAGCTTACGGACTGGGACAGCAACCTACGAGCAGTACTTC.

The rearrangement uses TRBV20-1 and TRBJ2-1; no clear D. The CDR3 is 14 residues long. V was clipped by 1 base and J by 4 bases, with 11 bases between them. Germline CDR1 and CDR2: DFQATT and SNEGSKA (reference sequence). This CDR3 reads CSARGAEFYNEQFF. Written as DNA, the CDR3 is TGCAGTGCTAGAGGTGCGGAGTTTTACAATGAGCAGTTCTTC.

The chain links TRBV20-1 to TRBJ2-2, with 12 positions matching TRBD2. The CDR3 extends over 14 amino acids. Germline loops: CDR1 DFQATT, CDR2 SNEGSKA (reference sequence). V was clipped by 5 bases and J by 6 bases; unmatched bases: 4. The CDR3 DNA reads TGCAGTGCTCCAACTAGCGGGAGGCCCGGGGAGCTGTTTTTT. Its protein product is CSAPTSGRPGELFF.

For this clonotype: One end of the junction fails to match germline, which may point to a read error. The CDR3 coding sequence is TGTGCCAGCAGCTTAGACCCAGCTCACACTGATGCTTTCTTT. Its protein product is CASSLDPAHTDAFF. J is TRBJ1-1 and V is TRBV7-2, with D uncertain. The CDR3 is 14 amino acids. Germline loops: CDR1 SGHTA, CDR2 FQGNSA.

The chain links TRBV5-1 to TRBJ2-2, with 15 nucleotides matching TRBD2. Germline V gives CDR1 SGHRS, CDR2 YFSETQ. The CDR3 extends over 16 amino acids. V lost 4 bases to trimming and J lost 4 bases; unmatched junction nucleotides: 2. The CDR3: CASSRTSGRVTGELFF. Written as DNA, the CDR3 is TGCGCCAGCAGCCGGACTAGCGGGAGGGTCACCGGGGAGCTGTTTTTT.

This rearrangement joins TRBV6-1 to TRBJ2-7, with D possibly being TRBD1 (6 bases). CDR1 MNHNS and CDR2 SASEGT come from the germline V gene. The CDR3 length is 13 residues. Trimming cost V 2 bases and J 3 bases, with 8 bases left between them. CDR3 amino acids: CASSERGNYEQYF. The DNA for the CDR3 is TGTGCCAGCAGTGAAAGGGGGAACTACGAGCAGTACTTC.

On this clonotype: Just one base apart from a much larger clone, this may be a read error. The chain links TRBV2 to TRBJ2-1; 9 nucleotides match TRBD1. With 3 bases clipped from V and 7 bases from J, the junction kept 7 bases outside the gene matches. Looked up from germline, CDR1 is SNHLY and CDR2 is FYNNEI. CDR3 length: 15 residues. DNA for the CDR3: TGTGCCAGCAGTGACCGAAGGACAGGGGAGAATGAGCAGTTCTTC. This translates into CASSDRRTGENEQFF.

V usage is TRBV6-2 or TRBV6-3 and J usage is TRBJ2-2; D not resolved. Trimming took off 5 bases at V and 1 base at J, with 11 bases between the two ends. Germline values: CDR1 MNHEY, CDR2 SVGEGT. The length of the CDR3 is 15 residues. The CDR3: CASSKESRNTGELFF. As DNA, the CDR3 is TGTGCCAGCAGTAAAGAGAGCCGGAACACCGGGGAGCTGTTTTTT.

This clonotype was counted many times. The chain recombines TRBV20-1 with TRBJ2-7; D is unresolved. Trimming left V 3 bases short and J 0 bases short, with 6 bases between. Germline V CDR1 and CDR2: DFQATT, SNEGSKA (reference sequence). The CDR3 is made up of 12 amino acids. CDR3 nucleotide sequence: TGCAGTGCTAGCGCGAGCTCCTACGAGCAGTACTTC. This sequence encodes CSASASSYEQYF.

The chain carries TRBV4-1 and TRBJ1-1, with D maybe TRBD1 (5 bases). CDR1 is MGHRA and CDR2 is YSYEKL in the germline V gene. Between the trimmed V and J ends, which lost 0 bases and 3 bases, there was a span of 17 bases. CDR3 length: 17 amino acids. The CDR3 region is CASSQERALGADTEAFF. CDR3 DNA sequence: TGCGCCAGCAGCCAAGAGAGGGCTCTCGGGGCGGACACTGAAGCTTTCTTT.

The CDR3 region is CASSSASGTATNEKLFF. DNA for the CDR3: TGTGCCAGCAGCTCTGCGTCGGGAACGGCAACTAATGAAAAACTGTTTTTT. This chain uses TRBV11-2 with TRBJ1-4, with no clear D. Germline V gene lookup returns CDR1 SGHAT and CDR2 FQNNGV. The V end was cut by 4 bases, the J end by 0 bases, with 15 bases between. This CDR3 is built from 17 residues.

The chain recombines TRBV12-3 or TRBV12-4 with TRBJ2-7; 9 bases are a match to TRBD1. This CDR3 is 15 amino acids long. The V gene end was trimmed by 0 bases and the J gene end by 2 bases; junction bases not matched to a gene: 2. The CDR3 DNA follows: TGTGCCAGCAGTTTAGCCTGGACAGGGGCCTACGAGCAGTACTTC. Protein product: CASSLAWTGAYEQYF.

With respect to this clonotype: Mismatch with germline at one junction end may stem from a read error. V gene TRBV24-1 combines with J gene TRBJ2-5; 9 bases fit TRBD1. The CDR3 covers 18 residues. Germline V gene sequence: CDR1 KGHDR, CDR2 SFDVKD. CDR3 protein: CTTSDPGTGWGRQETQYF. The CDR3 region has the DNA TGTACCACCAGTGATCCGGGGACAGGGTGGGGACGGCAAGAGACCCAGTACTTC.

The J gene is TRBJ1-2, the V gene TRBV5-1; D not certain. V lost 0 bases to trimming and J lost 8 bases, with 11 bases between them. The CDR3 contains 13 residues. CDR1 is SGHRS and CDR2 is YFSETQ in the germline V gene. This CDR3 is CASSLGRISGYTF. For the CDR3, the DNA is TGCGCCAGCAGCTTGGGACGGATAAGCGGCTACACCTTC. Combining the CDR3 with reference TRBV5-1 and TRBJ1-2 gives the whole variable domain KAGVTQTPRYLIKTRGQQVTLSCSPISGHRSVSWYQQTPGQGLQFLFEYFSETQRNKGNFPGRFSGRQFSNSRSEMNVSTLELGDSALYLCASSLGRISGYTFGSGTRLTVV.